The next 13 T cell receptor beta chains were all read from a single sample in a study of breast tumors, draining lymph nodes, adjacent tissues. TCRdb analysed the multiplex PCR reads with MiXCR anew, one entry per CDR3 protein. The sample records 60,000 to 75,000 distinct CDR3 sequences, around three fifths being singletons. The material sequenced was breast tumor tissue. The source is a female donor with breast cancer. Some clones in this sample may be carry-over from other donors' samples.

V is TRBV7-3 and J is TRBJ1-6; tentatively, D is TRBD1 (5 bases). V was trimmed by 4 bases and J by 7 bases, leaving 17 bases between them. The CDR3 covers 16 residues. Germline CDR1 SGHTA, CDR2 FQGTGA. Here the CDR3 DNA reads TGTGCCAGCAGCTCGGGACCCGTCGGCGCCAATTCACCCCTCCACTTT. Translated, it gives CASSSGPVGANSPLHF.

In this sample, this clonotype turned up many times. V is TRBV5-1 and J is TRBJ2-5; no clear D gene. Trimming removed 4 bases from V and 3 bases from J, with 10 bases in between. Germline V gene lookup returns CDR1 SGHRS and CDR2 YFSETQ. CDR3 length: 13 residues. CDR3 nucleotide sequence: TGCGCCAGCAGCGCCGGGTTAGAAGAGACCCAGTACTTC. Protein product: CASSAGLEETQYF.

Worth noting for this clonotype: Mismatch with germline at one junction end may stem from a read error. This CDR3 reads CASSLGGGRVDEKLVF. For the CDR3, the DNA is TGCGCCAGCAGCCTCGGAGGAGGAAGGGTCGACGAAAAACTGGTTTTT. This chain uses TRBV5-1 with TRBJ1-4; the D is unclear. The CDR3 runs 16 residues. Germline V gives CDR1 SGHRS, CDR2 YFSETQ.

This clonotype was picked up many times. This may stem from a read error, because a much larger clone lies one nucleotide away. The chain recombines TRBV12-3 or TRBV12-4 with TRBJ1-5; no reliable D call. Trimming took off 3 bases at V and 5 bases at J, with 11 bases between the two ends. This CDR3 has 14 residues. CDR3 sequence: CASSFGGSDQPQHF. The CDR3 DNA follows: TGTGCCAGCAGTTTCGGAGGTTCGGATCAGCCCCAGCATTTT.

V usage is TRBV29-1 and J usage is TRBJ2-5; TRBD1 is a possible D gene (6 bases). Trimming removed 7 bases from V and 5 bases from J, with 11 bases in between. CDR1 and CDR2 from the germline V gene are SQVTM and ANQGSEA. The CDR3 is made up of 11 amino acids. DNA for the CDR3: TGCAGCGCAGGGGATTTCGAGACCCAGTACTTC. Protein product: CSAGDFETQYF.

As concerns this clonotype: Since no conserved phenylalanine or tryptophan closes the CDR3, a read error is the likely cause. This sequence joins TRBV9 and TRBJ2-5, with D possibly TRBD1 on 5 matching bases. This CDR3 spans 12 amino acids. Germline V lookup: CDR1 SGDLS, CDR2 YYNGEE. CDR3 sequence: CASSPQGETQYL. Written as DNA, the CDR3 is TGCGCCAGCAGCCCCCAGGGAGAGACCCAGTACCTC.

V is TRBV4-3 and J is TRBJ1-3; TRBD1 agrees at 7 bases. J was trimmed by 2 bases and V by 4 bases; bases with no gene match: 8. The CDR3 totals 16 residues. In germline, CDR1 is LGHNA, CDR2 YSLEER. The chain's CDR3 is CASSLTGQFTGNTIYF. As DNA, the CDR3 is TGCGCCAGCAGCCTAACGGGACAGTTTACTGGAAACACCATATATTTT.

This CDR3 reads CASTLSVTDTQYF. Here the CDR3 DNA reads TGTGCCAGCACCTTGTCTGTCACAGATACGCAGTATTTT. The V and J genes are TRBV11-2 and TRBJ2-3; D unclear. Germline assignment: CDR1 SGHAT and CDR2 FQNNGV. Trimming removed 7 bases from V and 2 bases from J, with 10 bases in between. The CDR3 runs to 13 residues.

In DNA form, the CDR3 reads TGTGCCAGCAGTCCGGGACTAGCGGGGGGGGGCACAGATACGCAGTATTTT. Its protein is CASSPGLAGGGTDTQYF. The genes are TRBV2 and TRBJ2-3, with 16 bases lining up with TRBD2. CDR1 is SNHLY, CDR2 FYNNEI, per germline. The CDR3 sequence is 17 residues long. The V gene end was trimmed by 5 bases and the J gene end by 1 base; junction bases not matched to a gene: 3.

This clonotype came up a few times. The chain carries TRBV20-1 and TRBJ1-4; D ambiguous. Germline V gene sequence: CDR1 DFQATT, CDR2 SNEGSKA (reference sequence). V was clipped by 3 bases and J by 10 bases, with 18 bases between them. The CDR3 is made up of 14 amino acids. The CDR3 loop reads CSASVARFGGKLFF. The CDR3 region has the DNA TGCAGTGCTAGTGTTGCAAGATTTGGTGGAAAACTGTTTTTT.

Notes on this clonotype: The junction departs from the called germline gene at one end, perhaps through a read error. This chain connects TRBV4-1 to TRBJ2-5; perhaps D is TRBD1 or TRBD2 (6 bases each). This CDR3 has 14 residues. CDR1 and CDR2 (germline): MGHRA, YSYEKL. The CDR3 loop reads CASSQEGGRETQYF. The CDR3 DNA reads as TGTGCCAGCAGCCAAGAAGGGGGGAGGGAGACCCAGTACTTC.

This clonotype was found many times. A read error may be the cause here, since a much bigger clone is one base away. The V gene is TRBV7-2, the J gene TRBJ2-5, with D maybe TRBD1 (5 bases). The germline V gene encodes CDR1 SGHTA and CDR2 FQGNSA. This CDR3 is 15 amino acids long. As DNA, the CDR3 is TGTGCCAGCAGCTTAGCGGGGCAGGCGCAAGAGACCCAGCACTTC. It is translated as CASSLAGQAQETQHF.

CDR3 DNA sequence: TGTGCCAGCAGCGCCGGGACAGATACGCAGTATTTT. It is translated as CASSAGTDTQYF. This rearrangement joins TRBV7-9 to TRBJ2-3; D is ambiguous. Germline assignment: CDR1 SEHNR and CDR2 FQNEAQ (reference sequence). V shed 5 bases and J shed 3 bases, with 6 bases lying between them. This CDR3 spans 12 amino acids.